A selection of T cell receptor beta chains follows, all from one sample in a study of regulatory T cells in long-lasting Graves disease. From the multiplex PCR reads, TCRdb called clonotypes with MiXCR, one entry per CDR3 protein. Among approximately 400,000 distinct CDR3 sequences listed, roughly 20% were seen once. The material was peripheral blood mononuclear cells (PBMCs), obtained when the disease was refractory, from a patient treated with antithyroid drugs. Receptors were obtained from a female donor with Graves disease. Each CDR3 is given without its conserved first and last residue. Fields, in order: clone size, V gene, J gene, CDR3 length, CDR3 protein. The size of a clone is reported for some rows only, either as once, few or many, or as a class for expanded clones.

-	TRBV11-2	TRBJ2-7	13	ASSWTSGRSYEQY
many	TRBV28	TRBJ2-5	12	ASIPREGIGTQY
-	TRBV7-9	TRBJ2-5	10	ASSTLQETQY
many	TRBV12-3/TRBV12-4	TRBJ2-5	12	ASSRTSGWGTQY
few	TRBV12-3/TRBV12-4	TRBJ2-3	10	ASSLVTDTQY
-	TRBV4-1	TRBJ2-2	14	ASSQALGGATGELF
-	TRBV12-3/TRBV12-4	TRBJ2-2	13	ASTPNGHSTGELF
many	TRBV27	TRBJ1-6	13	ASRGWQSDNSPLH
few	TRBV5-5	TRBJ2-7	13	ASSSPGQGALEQY
many	TRBV11-2	TRBJ1-6	14	ASSSSTMAYNSPLH
many	TRBV28	TRBJ1-2	12	ASSPGGQNYGYT
many	TRBV6-1	TRBJ2-7	13	ASSGEPGQGSEQY
-	TRBV3-1	TRBJ2-2	15	ASSNYRSRPNTGELF
many	TRBV11-2	TRBJ2-7	12	ASSQRGAAYEQY
few	TRBV6-5	TRBJ2-7	14	ASSYSRQTTSYEQY
once	TRBV4-1	TRBJ1-1	12	ASSQLNPNTEAF
many	TRBV18	TRBJ2-5	12	ASAGLAGGETQY